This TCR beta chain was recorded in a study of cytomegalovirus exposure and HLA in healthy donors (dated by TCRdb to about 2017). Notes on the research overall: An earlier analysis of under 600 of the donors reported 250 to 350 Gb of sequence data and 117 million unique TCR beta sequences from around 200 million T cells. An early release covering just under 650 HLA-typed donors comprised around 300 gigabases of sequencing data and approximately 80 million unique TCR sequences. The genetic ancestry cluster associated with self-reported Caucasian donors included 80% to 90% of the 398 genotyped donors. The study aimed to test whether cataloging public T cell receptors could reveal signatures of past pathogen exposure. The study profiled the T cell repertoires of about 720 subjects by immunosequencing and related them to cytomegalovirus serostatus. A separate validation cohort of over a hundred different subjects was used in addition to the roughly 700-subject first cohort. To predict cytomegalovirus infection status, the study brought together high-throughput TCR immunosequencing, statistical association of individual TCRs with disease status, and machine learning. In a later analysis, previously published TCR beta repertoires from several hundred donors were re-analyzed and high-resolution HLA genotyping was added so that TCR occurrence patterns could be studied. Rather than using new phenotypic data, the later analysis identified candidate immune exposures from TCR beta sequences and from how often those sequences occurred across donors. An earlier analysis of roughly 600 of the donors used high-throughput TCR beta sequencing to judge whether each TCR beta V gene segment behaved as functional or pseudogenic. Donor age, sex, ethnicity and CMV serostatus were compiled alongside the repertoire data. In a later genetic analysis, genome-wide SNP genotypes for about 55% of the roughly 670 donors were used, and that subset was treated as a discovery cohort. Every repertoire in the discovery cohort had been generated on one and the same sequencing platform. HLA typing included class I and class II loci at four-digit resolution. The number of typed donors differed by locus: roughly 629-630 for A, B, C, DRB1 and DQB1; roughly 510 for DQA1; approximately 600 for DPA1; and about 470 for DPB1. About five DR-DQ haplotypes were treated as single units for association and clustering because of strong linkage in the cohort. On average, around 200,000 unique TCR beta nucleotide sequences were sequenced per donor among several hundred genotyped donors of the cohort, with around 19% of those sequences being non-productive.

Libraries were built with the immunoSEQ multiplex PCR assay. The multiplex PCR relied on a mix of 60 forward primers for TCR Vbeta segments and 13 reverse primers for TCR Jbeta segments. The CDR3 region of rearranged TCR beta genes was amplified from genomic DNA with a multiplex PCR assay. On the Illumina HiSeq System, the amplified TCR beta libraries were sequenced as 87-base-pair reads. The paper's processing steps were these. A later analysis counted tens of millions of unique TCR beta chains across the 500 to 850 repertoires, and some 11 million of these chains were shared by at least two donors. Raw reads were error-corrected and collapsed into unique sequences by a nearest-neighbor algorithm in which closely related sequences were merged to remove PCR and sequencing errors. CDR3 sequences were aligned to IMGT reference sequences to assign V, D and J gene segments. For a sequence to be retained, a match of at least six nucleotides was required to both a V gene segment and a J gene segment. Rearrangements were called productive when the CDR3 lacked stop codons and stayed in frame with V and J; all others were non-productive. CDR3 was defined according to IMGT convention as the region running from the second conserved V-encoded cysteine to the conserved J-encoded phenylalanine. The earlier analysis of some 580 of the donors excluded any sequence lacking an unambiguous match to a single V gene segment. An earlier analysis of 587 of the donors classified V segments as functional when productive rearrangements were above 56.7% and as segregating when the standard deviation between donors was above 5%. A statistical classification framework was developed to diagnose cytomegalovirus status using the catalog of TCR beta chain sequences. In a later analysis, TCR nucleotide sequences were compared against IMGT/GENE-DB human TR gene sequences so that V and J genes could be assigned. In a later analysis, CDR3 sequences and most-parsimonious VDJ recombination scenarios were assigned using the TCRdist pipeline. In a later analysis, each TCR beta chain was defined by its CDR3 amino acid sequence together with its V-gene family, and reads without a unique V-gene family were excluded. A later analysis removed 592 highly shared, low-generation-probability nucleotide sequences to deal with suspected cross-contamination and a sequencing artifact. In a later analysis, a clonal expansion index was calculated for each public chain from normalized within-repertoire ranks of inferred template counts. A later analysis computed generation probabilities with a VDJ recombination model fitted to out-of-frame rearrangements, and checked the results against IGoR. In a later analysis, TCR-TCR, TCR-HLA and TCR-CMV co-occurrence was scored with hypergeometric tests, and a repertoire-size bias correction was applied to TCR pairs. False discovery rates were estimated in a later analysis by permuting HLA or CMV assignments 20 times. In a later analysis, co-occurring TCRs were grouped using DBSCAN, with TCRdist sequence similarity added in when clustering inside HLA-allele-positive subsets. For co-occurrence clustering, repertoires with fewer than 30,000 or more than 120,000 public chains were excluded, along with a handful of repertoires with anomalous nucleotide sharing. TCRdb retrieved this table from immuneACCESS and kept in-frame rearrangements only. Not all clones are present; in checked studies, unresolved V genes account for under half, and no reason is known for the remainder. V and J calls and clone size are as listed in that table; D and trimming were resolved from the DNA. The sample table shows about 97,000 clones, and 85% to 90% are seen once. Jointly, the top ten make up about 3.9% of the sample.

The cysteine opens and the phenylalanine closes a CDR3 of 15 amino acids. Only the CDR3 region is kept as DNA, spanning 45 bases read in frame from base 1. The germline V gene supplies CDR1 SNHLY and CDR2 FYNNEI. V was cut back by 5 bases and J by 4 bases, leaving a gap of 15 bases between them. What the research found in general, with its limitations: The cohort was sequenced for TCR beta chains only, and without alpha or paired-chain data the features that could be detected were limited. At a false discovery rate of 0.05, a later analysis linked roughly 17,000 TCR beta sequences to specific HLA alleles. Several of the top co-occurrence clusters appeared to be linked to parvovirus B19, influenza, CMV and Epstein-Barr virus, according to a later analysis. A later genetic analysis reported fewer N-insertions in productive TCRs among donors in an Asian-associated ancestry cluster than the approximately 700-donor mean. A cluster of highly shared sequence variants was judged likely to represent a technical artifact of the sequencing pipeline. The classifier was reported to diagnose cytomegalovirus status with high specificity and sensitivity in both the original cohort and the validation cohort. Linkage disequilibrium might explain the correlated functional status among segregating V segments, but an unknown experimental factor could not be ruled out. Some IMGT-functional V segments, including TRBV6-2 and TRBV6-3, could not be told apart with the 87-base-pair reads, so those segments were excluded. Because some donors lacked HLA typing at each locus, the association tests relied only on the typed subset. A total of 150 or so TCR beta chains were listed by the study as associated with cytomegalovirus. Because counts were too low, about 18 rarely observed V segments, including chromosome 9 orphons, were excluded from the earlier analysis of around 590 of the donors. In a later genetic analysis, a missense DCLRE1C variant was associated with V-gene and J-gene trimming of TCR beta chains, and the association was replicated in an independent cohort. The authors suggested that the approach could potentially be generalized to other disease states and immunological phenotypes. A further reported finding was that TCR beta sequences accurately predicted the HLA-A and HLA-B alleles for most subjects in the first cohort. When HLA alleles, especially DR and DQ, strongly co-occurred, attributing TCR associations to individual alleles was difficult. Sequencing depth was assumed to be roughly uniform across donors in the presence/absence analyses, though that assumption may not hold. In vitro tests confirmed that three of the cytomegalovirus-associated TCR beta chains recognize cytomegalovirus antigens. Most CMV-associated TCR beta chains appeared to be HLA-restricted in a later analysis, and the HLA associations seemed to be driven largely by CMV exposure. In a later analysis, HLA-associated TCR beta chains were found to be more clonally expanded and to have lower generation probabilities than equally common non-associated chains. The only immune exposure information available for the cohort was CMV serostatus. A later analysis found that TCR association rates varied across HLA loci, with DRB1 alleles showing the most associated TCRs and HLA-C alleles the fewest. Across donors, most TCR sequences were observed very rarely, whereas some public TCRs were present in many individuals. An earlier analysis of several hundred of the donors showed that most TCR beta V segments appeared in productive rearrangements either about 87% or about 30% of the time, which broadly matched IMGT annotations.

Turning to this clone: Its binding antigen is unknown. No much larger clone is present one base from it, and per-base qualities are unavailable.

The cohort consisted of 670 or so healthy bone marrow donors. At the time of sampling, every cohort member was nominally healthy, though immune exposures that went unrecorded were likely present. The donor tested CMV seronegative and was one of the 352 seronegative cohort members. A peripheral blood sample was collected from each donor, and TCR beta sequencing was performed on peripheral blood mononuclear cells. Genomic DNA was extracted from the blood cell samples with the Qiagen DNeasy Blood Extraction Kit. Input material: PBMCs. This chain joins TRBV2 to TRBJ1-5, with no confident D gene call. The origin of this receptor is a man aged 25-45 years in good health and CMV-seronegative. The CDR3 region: CASSLGLSGNQPQHF. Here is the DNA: TGTGCCAGCAGTCTTGGGTTGTCGGGGAATCAGCCCCAGCATTTT. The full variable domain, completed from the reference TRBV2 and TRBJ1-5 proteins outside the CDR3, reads EPEVTQTPSHQVTQMGQEVILRCVPISNHLYFYWYRQILGQKVEFLVSFYNNEISEKSEIFDDQFSVERPDGSNFTLKIRSTKLEDSAMYFCASSLGLSGNQPQHFGDGTRLSIL.